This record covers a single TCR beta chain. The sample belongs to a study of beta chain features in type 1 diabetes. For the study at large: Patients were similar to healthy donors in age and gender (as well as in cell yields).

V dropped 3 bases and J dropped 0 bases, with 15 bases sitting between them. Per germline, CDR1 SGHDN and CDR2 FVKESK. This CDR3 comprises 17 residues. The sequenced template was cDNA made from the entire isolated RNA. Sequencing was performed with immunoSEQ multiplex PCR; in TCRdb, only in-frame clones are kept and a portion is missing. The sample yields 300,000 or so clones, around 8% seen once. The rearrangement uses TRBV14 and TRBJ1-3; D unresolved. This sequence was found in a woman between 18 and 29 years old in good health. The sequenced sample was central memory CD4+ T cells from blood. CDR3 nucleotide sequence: TGTGCCAGCAGCCACCGCTTCACAGCGCTCTCTGGAAACACCATATATTTT. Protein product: CASSHRFTALSGNTIYF.